This TCR beta chain came from a study of CD8 T cells in ankylosing spondylitis. General observations from the study: There were earlier reports of some motif variants in reactive arthritis synovial fluid and blood.

The CDR3 runs to 13 residues. V was pared by 5 bases and J by 15 bases, with 4 bases of the junction left unmatched. Germline CDR1 reads LNHNV; CDR2 reads YYDKDF (reference sequence). TCRdb processed the 5' RACE reads anew with MiXCR; each CDR3 protein has one entry. The sample lists approximately 140,000 distinct CDR3 sequences; about 8% were seen once. This clonotype was seen only a few times. What it recognizes is unknown. The material sequenced was synovial fluid, either unsorted or a sorted T cell fraction (not recorded which). This TCR came from a male donor with ankylosing spondylitis. The chain joins TRBV15 to TRBJ2-1, with TRBD2 matching 16 bases. CDR3 nucleotides: TGTGCCACCAGCGAGGGACTAGCGGGAGGGCTGTTCTTC. It specifies CATSEGLAGGLFF.